Listed below are T cell receptor beta chains from one sample, sequenced in a study of blood T cell repertoires in COVID-19. Produced via immunoSEQ multiplex PCR; TCRdb's table is partial and in-frame only. Found here are hundreds of thousands of clones, around 89% of them singletons; the top ten hold 4%. The specimen sequenced was peripheral blood. Source of these receptors: a woman between 50 and 59 years old with active or convalescent COVID-19. Each CDR3 is given with its conserved first and last residue. D genes are given only for firm matches. Not every row has a clone size; where given, it reads once, few, many or a size class.

abundance	v_gene	d_gene	j_gene	CDR3aa	CDR3nt
-	TRBV12-3/TRBV12-4	TRBD1	TRBJ1-2	CASPGQGAEGYTF	TGTGCCAGCCCGGGACAGGGGGCGGAGGGCTACACCTTC
-	TRBV29-1	-	TRBJ2-7	CSVVDSTYEQYF	TGCAGCGTCGTTGACAGCACCTACGAGCAGTACTTC
once	TRBV7-2	TRBD1	TRBJ1-1	CASSFGQGGTEAFF	TGTGCCAGCAGCTTCGGACAGGGGGGTACTGAAGCTTTCTTT
-	TRBV27	-	TRBJ2-6	CASSLGTGGAGANVLTF	TGTGCCAGCAGTCTAGGGACGGGGGGCGCCGGGGCCAACGTCCTGACTTTC
-	TRBV19	-	TRBJ1-2	CASSTQVYGYTF	TGTGCCAGTAGCACACAGGTCTATGGCTACACCTTC
-	TRBV6-1	-	TRBJ1-1	CASSEALREGAFF	TGTGCCAGCAGTGAAGCGCTCAGGGAGGGAGCTTTCTTT
-	TRBV15	-	TRBJ1-5	CATSREGGGNQPQHF	TGTGCCACCAGCAGAGAAGGGGGGGGCAATCAGCCCCAGCATTTT
-	TRBV30	-	TRBJ1-1	CAWSVGQGNTEAFF	TGTGCCTGGAGTGTTGGGCAGGGTAACACTGAAGCTTTCTTT
-	TRBV28	TRBD2	TRBJ2-1	CASSPLAGGEEQFF	TGTGCCAGCAGTCCACTAGCGGGAGGGGAAGAGCAGTTCTTC
-	TRBV11-2	-	TRBJ2-1	CASSLSRGLTYNEQFF	TGTGCCAGCAGCCTGTCCCGTGGACTAACCTACAATGAGCAGTTCTTC
-	TRBV9	-	TRBJ2-7	CASSVEAGDSYEQYF	TGTGCCAGCAGCGTAGAGGCAGGGGACTCCTACGAGCAGTACTTC
-	TRBV11-3	-	TRBJ2-7	CASSFPGSYEQYF	TGTGCCAGCAGTTTCCCGGGATCCTACGAGCAGTACTTC
-	TRBV5-5	TRBD2	TRBJ2-7	CASSFQKLAGDPGEQYF	TGTGCCAGCAGCTTCCAAAAACTAGCGGGCGACCCTGGCGAGCAGTACTTC
few	TRBV6-5	-	TRBJ2-2	CASRKFDRTAGELFF	TGTGCCAGCAGGAAATTTGACAGGACGGCCGGGGAGCTGTTTTTT
-	TRBV9	TRBD1	TRBJ2-6	CASSATGAGANVLTF	TGTGCCAGCAGCGCAACAGGGGCTGGGGCCAACGTCCTGACTTTC
-	TRBV4-1	TRBD2	TRBJ2-1	CASSQLLAGVGNEQFF	TGCGCCAGCAGCCAGCTACTAGCGGGAGTTGGTAATGAGCAGTTCTTC
-	TRBV19	TRBD1	TRBJ1-2	CASSIALPGQGGGYTF	TGTGCCAGTAGTATAGCGCTACCCGGACAGGGCGGCGGCTACACCTTC
-	TRBV25-1	TRBD1	TRBJ1-1	CASSPRGMAEAFF	TGTGCCAGCAGTCCCAGGGGGATGGCTGAAGCTTTCTTT
-	TRBV9	-	TRBJ1-4	CASSVTPGTPNEKLFF	TGTGCCAGCAGCGTTACCCCCGGGACACCTAATGAAAAACTGTTTTTT
-	TRBV28	TRBD2	TRBJ2-3	CASSPRTSGLFTDTQYF	TGTGCCAGCAGTCCTAGGACTAGCGGGCTGTTCACAGATACGCAGTATTTT
-	TRBV4-1	-	TRBJ2-7	CASSQGASPSYEQYF	TGCGCCAGCAGCCAAGGGGCCTCACCCTCCTACGAGCAGTACTTC
-	TRBV7-6	-	TRBJ1-5	CASSLGREDQPQHF	TGTGCCAGCAGCTTAGGCAGGGAAGATCAGCCCCAGCATTTT
-	TRBV30	TRBD2	TRBJ2-5	CADPPSPGLEGPGPAQYF	TGTGCCGACCCTCCCTCACCGGGACTAGAAGGCCCGGGTCCGGCCCAGTACTTC
-	TRBV9	TRBD1	TRBJ1-6	CASSPLGQANSPLHF	TGTGCCAGCAGCCCTCTGGGACAGGCGAATTCACCCCTCCACTTT
-	TRBV11-1	TRBD2	TRBJ2-7	CASSLGPSGSHEQYF	TGTGCCAGCAGCTTAGGGCCAAGCGGGAGTCACGAGCAGTACTTC
once	TRBV11-2	-	TRBJ2-5	CASSGRQETQYF	TGTGCCAGCTCGGGTCGCCAAGAGACCCAGTACTTC
few	TRBV6-5	TRBD1	TRBJ2-7	CASSTGQVEQYF	TGTGCCAGCAGCACCGGACAGGTCGAGCAGTACTTC
-	TRBV5-1	-	TRBJ1-3	CASSLQAGSSSGNTIYF	TGCGCCAGCAGCTTGCAAGCGGGCTCCAGCTCTGGAAACACCATATATTTT
once	TRBV7-2	-	TRBJ2-5	CASSFGQKETQYF	TGTGCCAGCAGCTTCGGACAGAAAGAGACCCAGTACTTC
-	TRBV7-9	TRBD2	TRBJ2-1	CASSWREGKNEQFF	TGTGCCAGCAGCTGGCGGGAGGGTAAAAATGAGCAGTTCTTC
-	TRBV19	-	TRBJ1-5	CASSDPQRGSSNQPQHF	TGTGCCAGTAGTGACCCCCAACGGGGGTCCAGCAATCAGCCCCAGCATTTT